These 13 T cell receptor beta chains share one sample of origin, sequenced in a study of radiotherapy plus CTLA-4 blockade in lung cancer. Generated by immunoSEQ multiplex PCR, the TCRdb table keeps only in-frame clones and is missing some. The sample consists of tens of thousands of clones, about four fifths of them appearing once. Specimen: peripheral blood, collected from a patient treated with radiotherapy plus ipilimumab. These receptors came from a human donor with non-small cell lung cancer who had stable disease on radiotherapy plus ipilimumab.

This chain uses TRBV10-2 with TRBJ1-2, with TRBD1 matching over 12 bases. V dropped 4 bases and J dropped 3; count of bases not matched to a gene: 9. From germline, CDR1 is WSHSY and CDR2 SAAADI. The CDR3 is 17 amino acids. CDR3 region: CASSGRDRGPGDYGYTF. In nucleotides, the CDR3 is TGCGCCAGCAGTGGCCGGGACAGGGGGCCTGGGGACTATGGCTACACCTTC.

V usage is TRBV5-1 and J usage is TRBJ1-1; D unresolved. The V gene's germline CDR1 is SGHRS and CDR2 YFSETQ. Deletions cut 3 bases from V and 0 bases from J, with 15 bases between. This CDR3 comprises 16 residues. The CDR3, as DNA: TGCGCCAGCAGCTACGAGGGTCTCCGTATGAACACTGAAGCTTTCTTT. Translated: CASSYEGLRMNTEAFF. Combining the CDR3 with reference TRBV5-1 and TRBJ1-1 gives the whole variable domain KAGVTQTPRYLIKTRGQQVTLSCSPISGHRSVSWYQQTPGQGLQFLFEYFSETQRNKGNFPGRFSGRQFSNSRSEMNVSTLELGDSALYLCASSYEGLRMNTEAFFGQGTRLTVV.

This clone has just one count. The CDR3: CSVTRELDTEAFF. CDR3 in DNA: TGCAGCGTTACGAGGGAGTTGGACACTGAAGCTTTCTTT. The V gene is TRBV29-1, the J gene TRBJ1-1, with D unresolved. The CDR3 consists of 13 residues. V was trimmed by 5 bases and J by 3 bases, leaving 13 bases between them. The germline V gene encodes CDR1 SQVTM and CDR2 ANQGSEA.

V gene TRBV27 combines with J gene TRBJ2-3; unclear D gene. The CDR3 has 16 residues. Germline assignment: CDR1 MNHEY and CDR2 SMNVEV (reference sequence). Trimming cost V 8 bases and J 4 bases, with 22 bases left between them. The CDR3 sequence: CASSFRSVRRPDTQYF. The CDR3 nucleotides read TGTGCCAGCTCCTTCAGGAGCGTCCGCCGGCCAGATACGCAGTATTTT.

As to this clone: At one end, the junction sequence differs from germline, possibly due to a read error. This sequence joins TRBV2 and TRBJ2-7; D might be TRBD1 (6 bases). CDR3 length: 12 residues. Germline CDR1 reads SNHLY; CDR2 reads FYNNEI. CDR3 nucleotide sequence: TGTGCCAGCAGGGCCAGGGGTTACGGGCAGTACTTC. Translated: CASRARGYGQYF.

The J gene is TRBJ1-1, the V gene TRBV6-6, with D unclear. The CDR3 spans 13 residues. V dropped 5 bases and J dropped 7 bases, with 14 bases sitting between them. Germline-derived CDR1 and CDR2 are MNHNY and SVGAGI (reference sequence). DNA of the CDR3: TGTGCCAGCAGTCCAGAGGGAGTTGGTGAAGCTTTCTTT. It yields the protein CASSPEGVGEAFF.

The rearrangement links TRBV2 to TRBJ2-5, with 13 bases identical to TRBD2. The CDR3 covers 16 residues. The germline V gene encodes CDR1 SNHLY and CDR2 FYNNEI. The trim removed 5 bases at V and 5 bases at J, leaving 8 bases unmatched. The CDR3 sequence: CASSTSGGAPGETQYF. In DNA, the CDR3 is TGTGCCAGCAGTACTAGCGGGGGGGCCCCGGGGGAGACCCAGTACTTC.

This clone was counted a single time. Additional DNA sequences in this sample encode the identical CDR3. V gene TRBV18 combines with J gene TRBJ2-7; D ambiguous. There are 12 residues in the CDR3. Per the germline V gene, CDR1 is KGHSH and CDR2 is LQKENI. The V and J ends lost 6 bases and 7 bases respectively, with 13 bases between them. The CDR3: CASSPDRGEQYF. CDR3 DNA sequence: TGTGCCAGCTCTCCCGACCGTGGGGAGCAGTACTTC.

The V call is TRBV10-1, the J call TRBJ1-3, with D maybe TRBD1 (5 bases). The V end lost 7 bases, the J end lost 4 bases, and 17 bases lay between the germline ends. CDR3 length: 15 amino acids. Germline-derived CDR1 and CDR2 are WNHNN and SYGVQD (reference sequence). CDR3 residues: CASNYCRALGNTIYF. CDR3 DNA sequence: TGCGCCAGCAACTATTGCAGGGCCTTAGGAAACACCATATATTTT.

In DNA, the CDR3 is TGTGCCAGCAGCCGTGGACTAGTCGGGGCAGATACGCAGTATTTT. Protein: CASSRGLVGADTQYF. This chain connects TRBV9 to TRBJ2-3; 7 nucleotides line up with TRBD2. The V segment lost 4 bases and the J segment 4 bases; nucleotides outside the gene matches: 9. The CDR3 contains 15 residues. Looked up from germline, CDR1 is SGDLS and CDR2 is YYNGEE.

This clone occurred once. The DNA of the CDR3 is TGTGCCAGCAGCTGGGCCGGTTCGGATGAAAAACTGTTTTTT. Encoded protein: CASSWAGSDEKLFF. The chain couples TRBV5-6 to TRBJ1-4; D is unresolved. The germline CDR1 and CDR2 sequences are SGHDT and YYEEEE. With 3 bases removed from V and 6 bases from J, the gap between germline ends came to 12 bases. The CDR3 totals 14 residues.

The chain employs TRBV14 and TRBJ2-7; D may be TRBD1 or TRBD2 (5 bases each). The V end was cut by 3 bases, the J end by 2 bases, with 11 bases between. This CDR3 has 14 residues. The germline gives CDR1 SGHDN, CDR2 FVKESK. DNA of the CDR3: TGTGCCAGCAGCCACCCCGGGGCCCCCTACGAGCAGTACTTC. Translating it yields CASSHPGAPYEQYF.

The V gene is TRBV28, the J gene TRBJ2-3; D is perhaps TRBD1 (6 bases). The CDR3 consists of 15 residues. Germline lookup yields CDR1 MDHEN and CDR2 SYDVKM. Trimming cost V 5 bases and J 2 bases, with 14 bases left between them. The CDR3, as DNA: TGTGCCAGCAGTCCGAAGGCAGGGGACACAGATACGCAGTATTTT. Its protein is CASSPKAGDTDTQYF.